The rows below give T cell receptor beta chains drawn from one sample of a study of blood T cell repertoires in COVID-19. The table came from immunoSEQ multiplex PCR; TCRdb's copy has only in-frame clones and leaves some out. There are some 250,000 clones in the sample; almost 85% occur only once, and 15% lies in the top ten. Material: PBMCs or T cells enriched from blood (not recorded which). The receptors stem from a man aged 35-49 years who had recovered from COVID-19. CDR3s leave out the opening cysteine and the closing phenylalanine or tryptophan. Part of the rows lack a size; the others show once, few, many or a class for expanded clones.

CDR3 protein	V gene	clone size	CDR3 length
ASSHLAVNTEAF	TRBV18	once	12
ASSLTGFGNTIY	TRBV5-1	-	12
ASSKNNPPRQLYQDTEAF	TRBV21-1	-	18
AIPSGTANYGYT	TRBV28	few	12
ASSQDADRPLGYT	TRBV3-1/TRBV3-2	-	13
ASSTDQQGRHGYT	TRBV19	-	13
ASSQQGFLSGEQY	TRBV3-1/TRBV3-2	-	13
ASTVNGQGGAEEQY	TRBV27	-	14
ASSRPGSGNTIY	TRBV14	-	12
ASNGDRGADTIY	TRBV2	-	12
ASSLKPGLPQH	TRBV5-6	many	11
ASRVGQPNTEAF	TRBV7-9	-	12
ASSVLQGEAF	TRBV5-1	-	10
ASSSPGQGRGETQY	TRBV28	-	14
ASSLTGSGYT	TRBV5-5	-	10
AWSVSPRGSPLH	TRBV30	-	12
ASSIGLTGAQH	TRBV19	-	11
ASSLRGTGYGYT	TRBV6-5	-	12
ASSRTYSSTGNEQY	TRBV28	-	14
ASDPGGTDTQY	TRBV2	-	11
ASSRETGVYEKLF	TRBV18	-	13
ASSLGGPYEQY	TRBV5-1	-	11
ASSSRDSRTDYGYT	TRBV13	-	14
ASSPRTGVNSPLH	TRBV6-2/TRBV6-3	-	13
ASSLNHAGTGGWGNQPQH	TRBV28	once	18
ASSLKMQGDTEAF	TRBV18	-	13
ASSFLSQGTDTQY	TRBV7-9	-	13
AWSADRALYGYT	TRBV30	-	12
ASSLAGTYNEQF	TRBV28	-	12
ASSWTGKNTEAF	TRBV6-2/TRBV6-3	-	12
ASSLVDRADSPLH	TRBV11-2	-	13
ASSLSTERGYT	TRBV7-9	few	11
ASSYYWDEQF	TRBV18	once	10
ASSPTPDRGNTGELF	TRBV5-1	-	15
ASSMGQGGGNEKLF	TRBV19	-	14
ASSSVVGPREQY	TRBV27	-	12
ASSERRLVVDPRNEQF	TRBV10-1	-	16
ASSLGTGGEDTQY	TRBV18	-	13
ASSQRQGVISGANVLT	TRBV28	-	16
ASSGFRTEAF	TRBV2	-	10
ASLPGDGGIDYEQY	TRBV5-4	-	14
ASSETGVTEAF	TRBV6-1	-	11
ASSYRGPNTEAF	TRBV5-1	-	12
ASGTGGAAKNIQY	TRBV9	many	13
ASSQIQGLREKLF	TRBV5-1	-	13
ASSMTTNQPQH	TRBV19	-	11
ASSLTGQGRNTIY	TRBV5-1	-	13
ASSRWTVRSSYNEQF	TRBV28	-	15
ASAHGGDDYEQY	TRBV2	-	12
ASSQASGGPRAEQF	TRBV4-2	-	14
ASSPSTGGKNEQF	TRBV18	-	13
ASSGGLASYEQY	TRBV2	-	12